These 17 T cell receptor beta chains were all obtained from the same sample, sequenced in a study of T cell responses to AZD1222 COVID-19 vaccine. Sequencing was performed with immunoSEQ multiplex PCR; in TCRdb, only in-frame clones are kept and a portion is missing. Of roughly 130,000 clones in the sample, 75% to 90% were seen once. The sample consisted of peripheral blood, taken on day 0 of AZD1222 vaccination. These receptors were collected from an adult in good health.

V is TRBV25-1 and J is TRBJ1-4; TRBD1 matches at 9 bases. The CDR3 is made up of 17 amino acids. V lost 5 bases, J lost 7 bases, and 14 bases stayed unmatched. The germline CDR1 and CDR2 sequences are MGHDK and SYGVNS. In nucleotides, the CDR3 is TGTGCCAGCAGTCCAGGGATGATCGGGACAGGGATTGAAAAACTGTTTTTT. This sequence encodes CASSPGMIGTGIEKLFF.

The chain joins TRBV5-6 to TRBJ2-3; maybe TRBD1 (5 bases). V lost 2 bases, J lost 4 bases, and 14 bases lay in between. Germline lookup yields CDR1 SGHDT and CDR2 YYEEEE. The CDR3 loop spans 15 amino acids. The CDR3 spells CASSFFGAPADTQYF. DNA for the CDR3: TGTGCCAGCAGCTTTTTTGGGGCCCCAGCAGATACGCAGTATTTT.

V gene TRBV7-8 combines with J gene TRBJ2-1; TRBD2 might be the D (5 bases). V was clipped by 4 bases and J by 6 bases, with 22 bases between them. Germline V CDR1 and CDR2: SGHVS, FQNEAQ. CDR3 length equals 17 residues. This chain's CDR3 is CASSSTSSPGGLNEQFF. The DNA for the CDR3 is TGTGCCAGCAGCTCCACTTCATCCCCCGGAGGTCTCAATGAGCAGTTCTTC. Drawing the rest from reference TRBV7-8 and TRBJ2-1, the complete variable domain is GAGVSQSPRYKVAKRGQDVALRCDPISGHVSLFWYQQALGQGPEFLTYFQNEAQLDKSGLPSDRFFAERPEGSVSTLKIQRTQQEDSAVYLCASSSTSSPGGLNEQFFGPGTRLTVL.

The chain joins TRBV7-9 to TRBJ1-5; D is perhaps TRBD1 (6 bases). Per germline, CDR1 SEHNR and CDR2 FQNEAQ (reference sequence). Deletions cut 3 bases from V and 0 bases from J, with 6 bases between. The CDR3 has 14 residues. For the CDR3, the DNA is TGTGCCAGCAGCTTGGGGGCTAGCAATCAGCCCCAGCATTTT. Amino acid sequence: CASSLGASNQPQHF.

This chain joins TRBV7-2 and TRBJ2-7; 8 nucleotides match TRBD1. CDR1 is SGHTA, CDR2 FQGNSA, per germline. The CDR3 extends over 14 amino acids. J was trimmed by 6 bases and V by 2 bases; bases with no gene match: 6. CDR3 coding DNA: TGTGCCAGCAGCTTACCGGGACAGGTAGGCGAGCAGTACTTC. Amino acid sequence: CASSLPGQVGEQYF.

The chain combines TRBV5-8 with TRBJ1-1, with a tentative D call TRBD1 (6 bases). The CDR3 is 15 amino acids. V was pared by 4 bases and J by 4 bases, with 17 bases between. The V gene's germline CDR1 is SGHTS and CDR2 YDEGEE. This CDR3 reads CASSMRGASGTEAFF. Written as DNA, the CDR3 is TGTGCCAGCAGCATGCGGGGGGCGTCAGGCACTGAAGCTTTCTTT.

The V and J genes are TRBV6-2 or TRBV6-3 and TRBJ2-3; no reliable D call. Germline V gives CDR1 MNHEY, CDR2 SVGEGT. V lost 5 bases and J lost 6, with 15 bases in between. This CDR3 comprises 14 residues. The CDR3 DNA is TGTGCCAGCAGTCTCCCCTGGCCCCCGGATACGCAGTATTTT. This codes for CASSLPWPPDTQYF.

This chain uses TRBV7-2 with TRBJ2-7; 7 bases line up with TRBD2. CDR1 and CDR2 from the germline V gene are SGHTA and FQGNSA. This CDR3 contains 18 residues. The ends lost 6 bases at V and 3 bases at J; junction bases unmatched: 20. CDR3 DNA: TGTGCCAGCAGGGCACGCCGTGTTGGGACTACCCCCGACTACGAGCAGTACTTC. Translating it yields CASRARRVGTTPDYEQYF.

The chain carries TRBV20-1 and TRBJ1-5; D is ambiguous. V was cut by 5 bases and J by 11 bases, with 13 bases left in between. This CDR3 region has 11 residues. Per germline, CDR1 DFQATT and CDR2 SNEGSKA (reference sequence). CDR3 nucleotide sequence: TGCAGTGCTCCCACGCCGTCGGCCCAGCATTTT. This codes for CSAPTPSAQHF.

This CDR3 reads CAISAPPGTNTGELFF. CDR3 DNA sequence: TGTGCCATCAGTGCTCCTCCAGGGACTAACACCGGGGAGCTGTTTTTT. The chain uses TRBV10-3 and TRBJ2-2; tentatively, D is TRBD2 (6 bases). This CDR3 region has 16 residues. Germline V gives CDR1 ENHRY, CDR2 SYGVKD. V was pared by 4 bases and J by 2 bases, with 14 bases between.

This clone was seen a single time. The chain joins TRBV5-1 to TRBJ2-7, with D perhaps matching TRBD1 or TRBD2 (5 bases each). This CDR3 contains 15 residues. Germline CDR1 and CDR2: SGHRS and YFSETQ. Trimming stripped 0 bases from V and 3 bases from J, with 13 bases between. The CDR3 loop reads CASSLGGTTGYEQYF. Written as DNA, the CDR3 is TGCGCCAGCAGCTTGGGGGGGACCACGGGCTACGAGCAGTACTTC.

The V gene is TRBV11-2, the J gene TRBJ1-5; D ambiguous. Germline V gene data show CDR1 as SGHAT and CDR2 as FQNNGV. The length of the CDR3 is 13 residues. V lost 3 bases to trimming and J lost 2 bases, with 5 bases between them. DNA for the CDR3: TGTGCCAGCAGCTTCGCCGGCAATCAGCCCCAGCATTTT. It translates to CASSFAGNQPQHF.

Ten or more counts support this clone. The chain combines TRBV3-1 (or the pseudogene TRBV3-2) with TRBJ1-1, with D maybe TRBD1 (5 bases). The length of the CDR3 is 13 residues. The germline CDR1 and CDR2 sequences are LGHDT and YNNKEL (reference sequence). Trimming removed 4 bases at V and 5 bases at J, with 11 bases between. The CDR3 spells CASSPGPGTEAFF. In nucleotides, the CDR3 is TGTGCCAGCAGCCCAGGGCCTGGGACTGAAGCTTTCTTT.

This chain joins TRBV12-5 and TRBJ2-3, with 7 positions matching TRBD1. Trimming took 4 bases from V and 3 from J; bases not matched to a gene: 13. This CDR3 spans 17 amino acids. Germline V gene sequence: CDR1 LGHNT, CDR2 FRNRAP. This CDR3 is CASGSPNRGLRTDTQYF. The CDR3 region has the DNA TGTGCTAGTGGTTCCCCGAACAGGGGCTTGAGGACAGATACGCAGTATTTT.

This CDR3 reads CASSLAIVGTGELFF. In DNA, the CDR3 is TGTGCCAGCAGCTTGGCAATAGTTGGCACCGGGGAGCTGTTTTTT. The chain couples TRBV7-2 to TRBJ2-2; D unclear. Per the germline V gene, CDR1 is SGHTA and CDR2 is FQGNSA. Trimming stripped 3 bases from V and 4 bases from J, with 12 bases between. This CDR3 comprises 15 residues.

V usage is TRBV9 and J usage is TRBJ2-7; 8 nucleotides align to TRBD1. Germline values: CDR1 SGDLS, CDR2 YYNGEE. CDR3 length: 14 amino acids. The J segment lost 4 bases and the V segment lost 3 bases, leaving 6 bases of the junction unmatched. The DNA of the CDR3 is TGTGCCAGCAGCGCTCAGGGGGCAGGATACGAGCAGTACTTC. This sequence encodes CASSAQGAGYEQYF.

The chain employs TRBV28 and TRBJ2-7, with D perhaps being TRBD1 or TRBD2 (7 bases each). Germline loops: CDR1 MDHEN, CDR2 SYDVKM. V dropped 4 bases and J dropped 13 bases, with 20 bases sitting between them. There are 13 residues in the CDR3. The DNA for the CDR3 is TGTGCCAGCAGTTCCAGGGGGGGACCTTCCCCTTACTTC. It translates to CASSSRGGPSPYF.